This TCR beta chain was obtained from a study of blood T cell repertoires in COVID-19. Across the whole study: The United States, Italy and Spain provided the acute and convalescent COVID-19 samples. T cells, B-cell-depleted T cells, or PBMCs provided the cDNA or gDNA that served as material.

This CDR3 contains 14 residues. Germline V gives CDR1 MNHEY, CDR2 SVGAGI. V was shortened by 6 bases and J by 7 bases, with 13 bases between the two germline ends. In the original processing: For nucleated cells, counts were estimated from reference gene primer amplification. Measured with immunoSEQ multiplex PCR; TCRdb has only the in-frame clones, and not every one. The DNA gave D and trimming, while V, J and clone size come from that table. The table lists some 15,000 clones, 80% to 90% of them singletons, with around 5.4% in the top ten. This chain uses TRBV6-5 with TRBJ1-6, with D tentatively TRBD1 (5 bases). The source of this sequence is a human donor in a cohort sampled during active COVID-19. What was sequenced was peripheral blood. The CDR3 DNA reads TGTGCCAGCAGGCCGGGGGTAGAGAATTCACCCCTCCACTTT. The encoded protein is CASRPGVENSPLHF.